The 20 T cell receptor beta chains in this list originate from one sample, sequenced in a study of OX40 agonist ivuxolimab in advanced cancers. Produced via immunoSEQ multiplex PCR; TCRdb's table is partial and in-frame only. The profile shows roughly 11,000 clones, under 80% of them singletons. This sample comprised CD4+ or CD8+ T cells sorted from blood, obtained in a trial of the OX40 agonist ivuxolimab. The receptors stem from an adult with an advanced solid tumor such as melanoma, head and neck, liver or kidney cancer.

The V call is TRBV27, the J call TRBJ2-1; D gene unclear. CDR1 is MNHEY and CDR2 is SMNVEV in the germline V gene (reference sequence). Between the trimmed V and J ends, which lost 7 bases and 2 bases, there was a span of 18 bases. The CDR3 totals 16 residues. The CDR3 sequence is CASTTQKQSPYNEQFF. The CDR3 DNA follows: TGTGCCAGCACAACCCAAAAACAGAGCCCCTACAATGAGCAGTTCTTC.

The chain has TRBV9 and TRBJ2-5, with unresolved D. V gave up 5 bases and J gave up 3 bases, with 8 bases separating them. The CDR3 is 12 residues long. Germline lookup yields CDR1 SGDLS and CDR2 YYNGEE. The CDR3: CASSSLEETQYF. DNA of the CDR3: TGTGCCAGCAGTTCACTGGAAGAGACCCAGTACTTC.

V is TRBV9 and J is TRBJ2-6; D is perhaps TRBD2 (6 bases). Germline loops: CDR1 SGDLS, CDR2 YYNGEE. V shed 0 bases and J shed 4 bases, with 11 bases lying between them. CDR3 length: 16 amino acids. The CDR3 nucleotides read TGTGCCAGCAGCGTAGATGGAGGGTTCGGGGCCAACGTCCTGACTTTC. Its protein product is CASSVDGGFGANVLTF.

This clone is a singleton in its sample. The J gene is TRBJ1-2, the V gene TRBV29-1; perhaps TRBD1 as D (5 bases). CDR1 is SQVTM and CDR2 is ANQGSEA in the germline V gene. V shed 5 bases and J shed 5 bases, with 15 bases lying between them. The CDR3 loop spans 13 amino acids. CDR3 nucleotide sequence: TGCAGCGTTAGAACAGTGAGGGGTTATGGCTACACCTTC. It codes for CSVRTVRGYGYTF.

The chain employs TRBV10-3 and TRBJ2-1; D gene unclear. This CDR3 spans 12 amino acids. Germline CDR1 and CDR2: ENHRY and SYGVKD. V lost 3 bases to trimming and J lost 8 bases, with 8 bases between them. CDR3 DNA: TGTGCCATCAGTGATAGTGGGGATGAGCAGTTCTTC. Its protein product is CAISDSGDEQFF.

The gene calls are TRBV28 and TRBJ1-5; 9 bases are shared with TRBD1. The CDR3 spans 13 residues. J lost 7 bases, V lost 7 bases, and 5 bases had no gene match. Looked up from germline, CDR1 is MDHEN and CDR2 is SYDVKM. CDR3 region: CASTWDRVQPQHF. The CDR3, as DNA: TGTGCCAGCACCTGGGACAGGGTCCAGCCCCAGCATTTT.

This clone was detected only a few times. The genes are TRBV7-9 and TRBJ1-1; D possibly corresponds to TRBD1 (5 bases). The CDR3 has 15 amino acids. Germline loops: CDR1 SEHNR, CDR2 FQNEAQ (reference sequence). Trimming pared 5 bases from V and 4 bases from J, leaving 17 bases between. CDR3 residues: CASSQAGAGSTEAFF. For the CDR3, the DNA is TGTGCCAGCAGCCAGGCGGGCGCAGGGTCCACTGAAGCTTTCTTT.

The V call is TRBV7-2, the J call TRBJ1-1; D may be TRBD1 (6 bases). V was shortened by 1 base and J by 8 bases, with 17 bases between the two germline ends. This CDR3 spans 15 amino acids. Germline V CDR1 and CDR2: SGHTA, FQGNSA. The CDR3 loop reads CASSLVPGEVREAFF. The CDR3 DNA follows: TGTGCCAGCAGCTTAGTTCCAGGGGAGGTCCGGGAAGCTTTCTTT.

This clone was observed once. The conserved final phenylalanine or tryptophan is absent from the CDR3, which likely points to a read error. The V call is TRBV30, the J call TRBJ2-7; 9 bases map to TRBD1. This CDR3 spans 13 amino acids. Germline V CDR1 and CDR2: GTSNPN, SVGIG (reference sequence). Trimming at V came to 2 bases and at J to 3 bases, leaving 2 bases not matched to a gene. CDR3 sequence reads: CAWSWDRDYEQYI. Written as DNA, the CDR3 is TGTGCCTGGAGTTGGGACAGGGACTACGAGCAGTACATC.

This clone occurred once. This rearrangement joins TRBV5-1 to TRBJ1-3, with no clear D. The germline V and J ends were trimmed by 4 bases and 0 bases, with 17 bases remaining between them. Per germline, CDR1 SGHRS and CDR2 YFSETQ. The CDR3 sequence is 17 residues long. CDR3: CASSLSQNVFSGNTIYF. CDR3 coding DNA: TGCGCCAGCAGCCTGTCTCAAAACGTATTCTCTGGAAACACCATATATTTT.

Judged by abundance, this clone is medium-sized. The same CDR3 is also encoded by other DNA sequences in this sample. The rearrangement uses TRBV28 and TRBJ1-5; possible D gene TRBD1, 6 bases. Trimming removed 5 bases at V and 6 bases at J, with 17 bases between. CDR3 length: 15 amino acids. Germline assignment: CDR1 MDHEN and CDR2 SYDVKM. The DNA for the CDR3 is TGTGCCAGCAGTCTTGGGCAGGGGTTTCGTCAGCCCCAGCATTTT. Its translation: CASSLGQGFRQPQHF.

This chain uses TRBV9 with TRBJ2-1; D may match TRBD1 or TRBD2 (5 bases each). The V and J ends lost 4 bases and 0 bases respectively, with 14 bases between them. Germline CDR1 and CDR2: SGDLS and YYNGEE. CDR3 length equals 16 residues. DNA for the CDR3: TGTGCCAGCAGCCCCGAGGGGATAGGCTCCTACAATGAGCAGTTCTTC. Protein sequence: CASSPEGIGSYNEQFF.

The V and J genes are TRBV28 and TRBJ2-7; the match to TRBD2 covers 7 bases. The CDR3 length is 14 residues. Germline CDR1 reads MDHEN; CDR2 reads SYDVKM. Trimming took 3 bases from V and 6 from J; bases not matched to a gene: 8. In nucleotides, the CDR3 is TGTGCCAGCAGTTTGGTGGGAGGGTCTGGCGAGCAGTACTTC. As protein: CASSLVGGSGEQYF.

The rearrangement uses TRBV27 and TRBJ1-1; D remains ambiguous. V dropped 6 bases and J dropped 0 bases, with 8 bases sitting between them. CDR1 is MNHEY and CDR2 is SMNVEV in the germline V gene (reference sequence). The CDR3 length is 13 residues. Written as DNA, the CDR3 is TGTGCCAGCAGCCCATGGATGAACACTGAAGCTTTCTTT. Amino acid sequence: CASSPWMNTEAFF.

This chain uses TRBV6-5 with TRBJ1-1; 7 positions match TRBD1. The CDR3 covers 12 residues. The junction had 3 bases not matched to a gene; V was cut back by 5 bases and J by 6 bases. Germline V gene sequence: CDR1 MNHEY, CDR2 SVGAGI. CDR3 DNA sequence: TGTGCCAGCAGTCCCCAGGGGGCTGAAGCTTTCTTT. Amino acid sequence: CASSPQGAEAFF.

The V and J genes are TRBV4-3 and TRBJ1-2; D not resolved. The CDR3 is 14 amino acids. Trimming pared 2 bases from V and 4 bases from J, leaving 11 bases between. The V gene's germline CDR1 is LGHNA and CDR2 YSLEER. CDR3 sequence (DNA): TGCGCCAGCAGCCAACACGGGTTCTCCTATGGCTACACCTTC. It encodes CASSQHGFSYGYTF.

The V and J genes are TRBV11-2 and TRBJ2-7; possible D gene TRBD1, 5 bases. V gave up 6 bases and J gave up 3 bases, with 9 bases separating them. There are 12 residues in the CDR3. Per germline, CDR1 SGHAT and CDR2 FQNNGV. CDR3 coding DNA: TGTGCCAGCAGAGGACACAGCTACGAGCAGTACGTC. This sequence encodes CASRGHSYEQYV.

In the case of this clone: The junction shows a germline mismatch at one end, possibly a read error. CDR3 residues: CSAEERTAGGYTF. As DNA, the CDR3 is TGCAGCGCTGAAGAAAGGACGGCCGGTGGCTACACCTTC. The V gene is TRBV29-1, the J gene TRBJ1-2; D gene unclear. In germline, CDR1 is SQVTM, CDR2 ANQGSEA. The CDR3 is 13 residues long.

The chain links TRBV6-5 to TRBJ1-2, with D maybe TRBD1 (5 bases). V was clipped by 0 bases and J by 4 bases, with 9 bases between them. This CDR3 has 14 amino acids. The germline CDR1 and CDR2 sequences are MNHEY and SVGAGI. The CDR3, as DNA: TGTGCCAGCAGTTACTCATTCGGGGGCTATGGCTACACCTTC. As protein: CASSYSFGGYGYTF.

The chain is built from TRBV30 and TRBJ1-3, with unresolved D. The ends were cut back, 4 bases at V and 4 bases at J, with 8 bases in the middle. The CDR3 consists of 12 residues. Germline CDR1 reads GTSNPN; CDR2 reads SVGIG (reference sequence). The CDR3 loop is CAWKKSGNTIYF. As DNA, the CDR3 is TGTGCCTGGAAGAAGTCCGGAAACACCATATATTTT.